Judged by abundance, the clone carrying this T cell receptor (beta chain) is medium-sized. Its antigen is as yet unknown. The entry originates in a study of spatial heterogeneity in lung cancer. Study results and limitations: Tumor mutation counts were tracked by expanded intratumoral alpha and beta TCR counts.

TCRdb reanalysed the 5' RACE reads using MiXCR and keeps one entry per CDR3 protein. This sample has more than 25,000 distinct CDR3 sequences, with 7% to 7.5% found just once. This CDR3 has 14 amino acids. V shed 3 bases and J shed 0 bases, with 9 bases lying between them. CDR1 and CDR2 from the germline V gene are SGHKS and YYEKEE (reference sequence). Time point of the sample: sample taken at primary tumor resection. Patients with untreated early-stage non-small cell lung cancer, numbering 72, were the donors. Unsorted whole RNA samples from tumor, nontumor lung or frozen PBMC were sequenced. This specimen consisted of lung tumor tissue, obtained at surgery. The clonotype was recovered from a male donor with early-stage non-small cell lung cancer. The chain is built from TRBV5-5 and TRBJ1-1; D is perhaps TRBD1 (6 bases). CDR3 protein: CASSSQGLNTEAFF. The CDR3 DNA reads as TGTGCCAGCAGCTCGCAGGGGCTGAACACTGAAGCTTTCTTT.